This entry describes one T cell receptor beta chain. Its antigen is not identified. The source of the sample is a study of tumor-infiltrating lymphocytes in primary liver carcinoma. About the study: Sample counts of productive TCRbeta reads spanned roughly 3.5 to 8 million; these counts were similar across tissue types. Study results and limitations: Significantly larger top-250-clone fractions were found in tumors than in blood (p = 0.039).

The authors made TCR beta cDNA from 400 to 550 ng total RNA with a constant-region primer. Three nested multiplex PCR rounds, a slightly modified ARM-PCR, produced the libraries for TCR beta. Investigators reported that the first two PCR rounds, at around 9 cycles each, used TRBV1-TRBV30 forward primers with a C-beta reverse primer. TCRdb redid the calling of the multiplex PCR reads with MiXCR, one entry per CDR3 protein. The sample gives about 180,000 distinct CDR3 sequences, over 50% of which show up once; 72% is in the top ten. Germline V gene sequence: CDR1 SGHDT, CDR2 YYEEEE. This CDR3 contains 14 residues. Deletions cut 2 bases from V and 4 bases from J, with 9 bases between. For blood RNA, unsorted whole blood served as the source, and germline DNA was extracted too. Preoperatively, peripheral blood was drawn, approximately 4.2 milliliters in total.

This TCR was sampled from a man aged 35 to 55 with primary liver carcinoma and hepatitis B virus infection. The sequencing input was peripheral blood. The chain has TRBV5-6 and TRBJ2-2, with D tentatively TRBD2 (7 bases). The CDR3 here is CASSLGGATGELFF. CDR3 DNA: TGTGCCAGCAGCTTAGGGGGGGCCACCGGGGAGCTGTTTTTT.